One and the same sample provided the 10 T cell receptor beta chains below, sequenced in a study of cytomegalovirus exposure and HLA in healthy donors. This table comes from immunoSEQ multiplex PCR, and its TCRdb copy is limited to in-frame clones, with some not included. Of 150,000 to 200,000 clones in the sample, roughly nine tenths were seen once. The sample was PBMCs. These receptors all come from a woman aged 25 to 39 in good health and CMV-seronegative.

The chain joins TRBV28 to TRBJ2-7; no reliable D call. CDR3 length: 15 residues. The V end was cut by 6 bases, the J end by 2 bases, with 17 bases between. The germline V gene has CDR1 MDHEN and CDR2 SYDVKM. The CDR3 is CASRQRRLLAYEQYF. The DNA of the CDR3 is TGTGCCAGCAGACAAAGACGGCTACTGGCCTACGAGCAGTACTTC.

The CDR3 sequence: CAISDGGLYTEAFF. The CDR3 DNA is TGTGCCATCAGTGACGGGGGGCTATACACTGAAGCTTTCTTT. The chain has TRBV10-3 and TRBJ1-1; a possible D gene is TRBD1 (6 bases). This CDR3 is 14 amino acids long. In germline, CDR1 is ENHRY, CDR2 SYGVKD. The germline V and J ends were trimmed by 3 bases and 3 bases, with 11 bases remaining between them.

The chain employs TRBV6-1 and TRBJ2-7, with D possibly TRBD1 on 6 matching bases. The CDR3 runs 14 residues. The ends were cut back, 3 bases at V and 3 bases at J, with 12 bases in the middle. In germline, CDR1 is MNHNS, CDR2 SASEGT. CDR3 loop: CASSDPGTSYEQYF. The CDR3, as DNA: TGTGCCAGCAGTGACCCCGGGACAAGCTACGAGCAGTACTTC.

The chain is built from TRBV4-1 and TRBJ2-7; D assignment may be TRBD1 or TRBD2 (5 bases each). Trimming took off 0 bases at V and 0 bases at J, with 12 bases between the two ends. Germline CDR1 MGHRA, CDR2 YSYEKL. This CDR3 region has 16 residues. The CDR3 region has the DNA TGCGCCAGCAGCCAAGATCGGGGCGGCGCCTCCTACGAGCAGTACTTC. This gives the protein CASSQDRGGASYEQYF.

The chain joins TRBV28 to TRBJ1-2; TRBD1 matches 7 bases. There are 13 residues in the CDR3. V was clipped by 2 bases and J by 5 bases; unmatched bases: 2. Germline V gives CDR1 MDHEN, CDR2 SYDVKM. CDR3 loop: CASSLGGQYGYTF. The DNA for the CDR3 is TGTGCCAGCAGTTTAGGGGGACAGTATGGCTACACCTTC.

This rearrangement joins TRBV27 to TRBJ1-3; D unclear. The CDR3 contains 16 residues. V was trimmed by 0 bases and J by 0 bases, leaving 9 bases between them. Germline assignment: CDR1 MNHEY and CDR2 SMNVEV (reference sequence). CDR3 bases: TGTGCCAGCAGTTTATCATACAAGAGCTCTGGAAACACCATATATTTT. Its translation is CASSLSYKSSGNTIYF.

The chain is built from TRBV19 and TRBJ2-5; either TRBD1 or TRBD2 may fit D (7 bases each). V was cut by 6 bases and J by 7 bases, with 15 bases left in between. Germline lookup yields CDR1 LNHDA and CDR2 SQIVND (reference sequence). This CDR3 contains 13 residues. CDR3 in DNA: TGTGCCAGTAGGCCCACAGGGGAGGGGACCCAGTACTTC. Amino acid sequence: CASRPTGEGTQYF.

The rearrangement uses TRBV6-1 and TRBJ2-3, with 7 positions matching TRBD2. Germline CDR1 MNHNS, CDR2 SASEGT. V lost 6 bases to trimming and J lost 0 bases; unmatched junction nucleotides: 3. The CDR3 length is 14 residues. The CDR3 bases are TGTGCCAGCAGGCGGGAGTCTAGCACAGATACGCAGTATTTT. Its translation: CASRRESSTDTQYF.

The V call is TRBV30, the J call TRBJ2-5; D remains unclear. Germline CDR1 reads GTSNPN; CDR2 reads SVGIG (reference sequence). Trimming pared 1 base from V and 5 bases from J, leaving 5 bases between. CDR3 length equals 11 residues. The CDR3 sequence: CAWSEAETQYF. In nucleotides, the CDR3 is TGTGCCTGGAGTGAGGCGGAGACCCAGTACTTC.

This clone appeared a single time. The gene calls are TRBV10-3 and TRBJ2-2, with no clear D. Trimming shortened V by 3 bases and J by 0 bases, and 11 bases separated the two germline ends. This CDR3 has 16 residues. Germline V gene data show CDR1 as ENHRY and CDR2 as SYGVKD. The CDR3 DNA sequence: TGTGCCATCAGTGAATTACTCAGACCGAACACCGGGGAGCTGTTTTTT. Translating it yields CAISELLRPNTGELFF.